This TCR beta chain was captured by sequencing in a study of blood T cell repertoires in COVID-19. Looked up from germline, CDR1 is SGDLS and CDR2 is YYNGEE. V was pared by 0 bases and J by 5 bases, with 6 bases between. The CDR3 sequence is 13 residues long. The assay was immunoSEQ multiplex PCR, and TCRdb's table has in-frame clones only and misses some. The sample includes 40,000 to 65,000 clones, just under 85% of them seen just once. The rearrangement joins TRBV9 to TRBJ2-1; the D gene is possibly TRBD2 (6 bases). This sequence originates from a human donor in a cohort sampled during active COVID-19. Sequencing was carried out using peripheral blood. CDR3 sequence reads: CASSVGRDNEQFF. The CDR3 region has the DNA TGTGCCAGCAGCGTAGGGAGGGACAATGAGCAGTTCTTC.